Below, one T cell receptor beta chain is given with its context. Its cognate antigen is unknown. This sample was included in a study of cytomegalovirus exposure and HLA in healthy donors. Findings and limits, study-wide: Most TCR sequences were rare, but some public TCRs occurred in many donors.

This CDR3 region has 16 residues. Germline V lookup: CDR1 GTSNPN, CDR2 SVGIG (reference sequence). V shed 2 bases and J shed 5 bases, with 19 bases lying between them. The PCR had 60 Vbeta and 13 Jbeta primers. Method: immunoSEQ multiplex PCR; TCRdb's copy keeps in-frame clones and lacks some. The table has 85,000 to 120,000 clones, roughly 80% seen once. The clonotype originates from a man in his fifties in good health and CMV-seronegative. Material: PBMCs. This chain uses TRBV30 with TRBJ1-5; TRBD1 is a possible D gene (6 bases). As DNA, the CDR3 is TGTGCCTGGAGTTGGGGCGCCCCGGGGGGCGATCAGCCCCAGCATTTT. It is translated as CAWSWGAPGGDQPQHF.